These T cell receptor beta chains were read from a single sample in a study of human T cells and chemical hapten exposure. TCRdb analysed the 5' RACE reads with MiXCR anew, one entry per CDR3 protein. The sample shows approximately 140,000 distinct CDR3 sequences, around 4% of them seen only once. The receptors come from a female donor in good health. CDR3s include the opening cysteine and the closing phenylalanine or tryptophan. A D gene is named only where the DNA matches it firmly. Part of the rows lack a size; the others show once, few, many or a class for expanded clones.

size	V	J	D	DNA	CDR3
many	TRBV5-8	TRBJ2-5	-	TGTGCCAGCAGCTTGGTTGCGTTGACTGGGGAGACCCAGTACTTC	CASSLVALTGETQYF
-	TRBV7-2	TRBJ2-6	-	TGTGCCAGCCGACAGGGAGGTGGGGCCAACGTCCTGACTTTC	CASRQGGGANVLTF
many	TRBV19	TRBJ2-1	TRBD1	TGTGCCAGTAGTGTTCAGGGGGCGAGCTACAATGAGCAGTTCTTC	CASSVQGASYNEQFF
many	TRBV28	TRBJ2-3	-	TGTGCCAGCAGTTATACAGGGACAACCACAGATACGCAGTATTTT	CASSYTGTTTDTQYF
many	TRBV12-3/TRBV12-4	TRBJ1-2	TRBD1	TGTGCCAGCAGTTTCGGACAGGGGTTGAGCGGCTACACCTTC	CASSFGQGLSGYTF
many	TRBV4-1	TRBJ2-7	TRBD1	TGCGCCAGCAGCCAAAGAGCGGCCGGGACAGGGATCTACGAGCAGTACTTC	CASSQRAAGTGIYEQYF
many	TRBV3-1	TRBJ2-5	-	TGTGCCAGCAGCCAGACCGACAGGAGCTGGGAGACCCAGTACTTC	CASSQTDRSWETQYF
many	TRBV5-1	TRBJ1-4	TRBD1	TGCGCCAGCAGCTTGGAGGGACAGGGTGAAAAACTGTTTTTT	CASSLEGQGEKLFF
many	TRBV2	TRBJ2-1	-	TGTGCCAGCAGTGTAGGAGGGACGAATGAGCAGTTCTTC	CASSVGGTNEQFF
many	TRBV12-3/TRBV12-4	TRBJ2-1	TRBD2	TGTGCCAGCAGTTCGTCTAGCGGGGGGAGGGAGGAGCAGTTCTTC	CASSSSSGGREEQFF